Listed below are T cell receptor beta chains from one sample, sequenced in a study of spatial heterogeneity in lung cancer. TCRdb fed the 5' RACE reads into MiXCR, producing one record per CDR3 protein. The data contain some 10,000 distinct CDR3 sequences, about an eighth of them seen just once; the ten biggest clones take up around 12%. Sequencing used lung tumor tissue, obtained at surgery. The receptors derive from a female donor with early-stage non-small cell lung cancer. CDR3s include the opening cysteine and the closing phenylalanine or tryptophan. Each record gives: D gene, CDR3 length, J gene, V gene, clone size, CDR3 protein, CDR3 DNA. The D gene is left open where the match is weak. For some rows the clone size is stated as once, few or many, or as a class when expanded; others skip it.

D: -; length: 13; J: TRBJ2-3; V: TRBV27; size: many; CDR3: CASKIVGTDTQYF; DNA: TGTGCCAGTAAAATCGTTGGCACAGATACGCAGTATTTT
D: TRBD2; length: 15; J: TRBJ2-1; V: TRBV4-3; size: many; CDR3: CASSQLAGAYNEQFF; DNA: TGCGCCAGCAGCCAGCTAGCGGGAGCCTACAATGAGCAGTTCTTC
D: TRBD1; length: 15; J: TRBJ2-7; V: TRBV10-3; size: many; CDR3: CAISESGTGAYEQYF; DNA: TGTGCCATCAGTGAGTCGGGGACAGGGGCCTACGAGCAGTACTTC
D: -; length: 14; J: TRBJ2-3; V: TRBV11-2; size: medium-sized; CDR3: CASSYMHSSDTQYF; DNA: TGTGCCAGCAGCTATATGCACTCGTCGGATACGCAGTATTTT
D: -; length: 12; J: TRBJ1-2; V: TRBV4-3; size: many; CDR3: CASSQENYGYTF; DNA: TGCGCCAGCAGCCAGGAAAACTATGGCTACACCTTC
D: -; length: 14; J: TRBJ1-5; V: TRBV19; size: many; CDR3: CASSIGTNNQPQHF; DNA: TGTGCCAGTAGTATAGGGACGAACAATCAGCCCCAGCATTTT
D: -; length: 11; J: TRBJ1-2; V: TRBV20-1; size: many; CDR3: CSATFGAYITF; DNA: TGCAGTGCTACCTTTGGGGCTTATATAACCTTC
D: TRBD2; length: 17; J: TRBJ2-7; V: TRBV7-3; size: many; CDR3: CASSSGTSGGKAYEQYF; DNA: TGTGCCAGCAGCTCTGGGACTAGCGGGGGGAAGGCGTACGAGCAGTACTTC
D: TRBD1; length: 15; J: TRBJ2-4; V: TRBV7-2; size: -; CDR3: CASSSRTGTKNIQYF; DNA: TGTGCCAGCAGTTCTCGGACAGGGACCAAAAACATTCAGTACTTC
D: TRBD1; length: 17; J: TRBJ1-5; V: TRBV7-2; size: medium-sized; CDR3: CASSLAQGENSNQPQHF; DNA: TGTGCCAGCAGCTTAGCACAGGGGGAGAATAGCAATCAGCCCCAGCATTTT
D: -; length: 12; J: TRBJ2-7; V: TRBV6-6; size: few; CDR3: CASSPQGYEQYF; DNA: TGTGCCAGCAGTCCACAGGGCTACGAGCAGTACTTC
D: TRBD1; length: 14; J: TRBJ1-2; V: TRBV6-1; size: many; CDR3: CASTETGTAYGYTF; DNA: TGTGCCAGCACCGAAACCGGGACAGCTTATGGCTACACCTTC
D: TRBD2; length: 15; J: TRBJ2-1; V: TRBV4-3; size: many; CDR3: CASSQGTSGYNEQFF; DNA: TGCGCCAGCAGCCAAGGGACTAGCGGCTACAATGAGCAGTTCTTC
D: -; length: 14; J: TRBJ2-5; V: TRBV13; size: -; CDR3: CASGSVRMEETQYF; DNA: TGTGCCAGCGGCTCGGTACGAATGGAGGAGACCCAGTACTTC
D: TRBD1; length: 16; J: TRBJ1-5; V: TRBV27; size: many; CDR3: CASSSIGDRDNQPQHF; DNA: TGTGCCAGCAGTTCCATAGGGGACAGGGACAATCAGCCCCAGCATTTT
D: -; length: 14; J: TRBJ2-5; V: TRBV5-1; size: many; CDR3: CASSSDSQAGTQYF; DNA: TGCGCCAGCAGCTCGGACAGCCAAGCTGGGACCCAGTACTTC
D: TRBD1; length: 13; J: TRBJ1-1; V: TRBV12-3/TRBV12-4; size: many; CDR3: CASSFRTGIEAFF; DNA: TGTGCCAGCAGTTTCAGGACAGGCATTGAAGCTTTCTTT
D: TRBD2; length: 15; J: TRBJ2-1; V: TRBV7-2; size: many; CDR3: CASSSGLVSYNEQFF; DNA: TGTGCCAGCAGCTCCGGACTAGTTTCCTACAATGAGCAGTTCTTC
D: TRBD1; length: 14; J: TRBJ1-5; V: TRBV6-2/TRBV6-3; size: -; CDR3: CASTGQGAGQPQHF; DNA: TGTGCCAGCACCGGACAGGGGGCAGGGCAGCCCCAGCATTTT
D: TRBD1; length: 15; J: TRBJ1-2; V: TRBV5-1; size: -; CDR3: CASSLQPGQEYGYTF; DNA: TGCGCCAGCAGCTTACAACCGGGACAGGAGTATGGCTACACCTTC
D: TRBD1; length: 16; J: TRBJ1-5; V: TRBV4-3; size: -; CDR3: CASSQERDRAYQPQHF; DNA: TGCGCCAGCAGCCAAGAGCGGGACAGGGCTTATCAGCCCCAGCATTTT
D: TRBD2; length: 18; J: TRBJ2-4; V: TRBV7-8; size: many; CDR3: CASSTGTSGRGAKNIQYF; DNA: TGTGCCAGCAGCACAGGGACTAGCGGGAGGGGGGCCAAAAACATTCAGTACTTC
D: -; length: 13; J: TRBJ1-5; V: TRBV29-1; size: -; CDR3: CSVSLDSNQPQHF; DNA: -
D: TRBD1; length: 14; J: TRBJ2-5; V: TRBV19; size: few; CDR3: CASSRTGGRETQYF; DNA: TGTGCCAGTAGTAGGACAGGGGGCCGAGAGACCCAGTACTTC
D: TRBD1; length: 16; J: TRBJ1-5; V: TRBV30; size: many; CDR3: CAWSVGTGASNQPQHF; DNA: TGTGCCTGGAGTGTTGGGACAGGTGCGAGCAATCAGCCCCAGCATTTT
D: -; length: 15; J: TRBJ2-2; V: TRBV6-4; size: many; CDR3: CASSEDGADTGELFF; DNA: TGTGCCAGCAGTGAAGATGGAGCAGACACCGGGGAGCTGTTTTTT
D: -; length: 10; J: TRBJ1-1; V: TRBV6-1; size: few; CDR3: CATRKYEAFF; DNA: TGTGCCACCCGGAAATACGAAGCTTTCTTT
D: -; length: 11; J: TRBJ1-1; V: TRBV10-2; size: medium-sized; CDR3: CASLQGAEAFF; DNA: TGCGCCAGCCTACAAGGGGCTGAAGCTTTCTTT
D: -; length: 11; J: TRBJ2-3; V: TRBV6-6; size: -; CDR3: CASSLADTQYF; DNA: TGTGCCAGCAGTTTGGCAGATACGCAGTATTTT
D: -; length: 17; J: TRBJ1-1; V: TRBV6-5; size: -; CDR3: CASSYKRPLFLNTEAFF; DNA: TGTGCCAGCAGTTATAAGAGGCCACTATTCCTGAACACTGAAGCTTTCTTT
D: TRBD2; length: 15; J: TRBJ2-2; V: TRBV6-6; size: many; CDR3: CASRAGAPPRGELFF; DNA: TGTGCCAGCCGGGCGGGAGCCCCTCCACGAGGGGAGCTGTTTTTT
D: -; length: 14; J: TRBJ2-3; V: TRBV5-1; size: many; CDR3: CASSSGRMADTQYF; DNA: TGCGCCAGCAGCTCCGGCCGCATGGCGGATACGCAGTATTTT
D: -; length: 14; J: TRBJ1-4; V: TRBV14; size: few; CDR3: CASSQQDVNEKLFF; DNA: TGTGCCAGCAGCCAACAGGACGTTAATGAAAAACTGTTTTTT
D: -; length: 10; J: TRBJ1-2; V: TRBV29-1; size: -; CDR3: CSVDRDGYTF; DNA: TGCAGCGTTGACCGGGACGGCTACACCTTC
D: TRBD1; length: 19; J: TRBJ2-6; V: TRBV5-6; size: many; CDR3: CASSHRRTGTISGANVLTF; DNA: TGTGCCAGCAGCCACAGACGGACAGGCACGATCTCTGGGGCCAACGTCCTGACTTTC
D: TRBD1; length: 18; J: TRBJ1-5; V: TRBV6-2/TRBV6-3; size: -; CDR3: CASSYSPGQGSGNQPQHF; DNA: TGTGCCAGCAGTTATTCCCCGGGACAGGGAAGTGGCAATCAGCCCCAGCATTTT
D: TRBD1; length: 14; J: TRBJ2-7; V: TRBV5-1; size: medium-sized; CDR3: CASSLQGDQYEQYF; DNA: TGCGCCAGCAGCTTGCAGGGGGATCAGTACGAGCAGTACTTC
D: -; length: 15; J: TRBJ2-2; V: TRBV5-1; size: medium-sized; CDR3: CASSLANPNTGELFF; DNA: TGCGCCAGCAGCTTGGCCAACCCGAACACCGGGGAGCTGTTTTTT
D: -; length: 18; J: TRBJ2-1; V: TRBV13; size: many; CDR3: CASSLGGKGEASYNEQFF; DNA: TGTGCCAGCAGCTTAGGCGGAAAGGGGGAGGCCTCCTACAATGAGCAGTTCTTC
D: -; length: 14; J: TRBJ1-2; V: TRBV12-2; size: many; CDR3: CASRWGQGRYGYTF; DNA: TGTGCAAGTCGCTGGGGACAGGGGCGCTATGGCTACACCTTC
D: -; length: 13; J: TRBJ2-7; V: TRBV5-1; size: medium-sized; CDR3: CASSPTGSYEQYF; DNA: TGCGCCAGCAGCCCCACAGGGTCCTACGAGCAGTACTTC
D: -; length: 13; J: TRBJ2-2; V: TRBV27; size: -; CDR3: CAGRRRGGGELFF; DNA: TGTGCCGGCAGGCGGAGGGGTGGCGGGGAGCTGTTTTTT
D: -; length: 13; J: TRBJ2-2; V: TRBV29-1; size: medium-sized; CDR3: CSVSYGYTGELFF; DNA: TGCAGCGTTTCGTACGGGTACACCGGGGAGCTGTTTTTT
D: TRBD2; length: 15; J: TRBJ2-1; V: TRBV5-1; size: many; CDR3: CASSTGREAYNEQFF; DNA: TGCGCCAGCAGCACGGGGCGGGAGGCCTACAATGAGCAGTTCTTC
D: -; length: 12; J: TRBJ1-2; V: TRBV6-2/TRBV6-3; size: medium-sized; CDR3: CASRSSNYGYTF; DNA: TGTGCCAGCAGATCATCGAACTATGGCTACACCTTC